This is a list of T cell receptor beta chains from one sample in a study of human T cells and chemical hapten exposure. TCRdb redid the calling of the RACE reads with MiXCR, one entry per CDR3 protein. The repertoire includes approximately 400,000 distinct CDR3 sequences, 5.1% of them detected once, and roughly 2.6% sits in the top ten. The sample in question was whole blood, obtained in connection with sensitization to the hapten diphenylcyclopropenone (DPC). All receptors come from a woman between 45 and 60 years old with alopecia areata. Some clones in this sample may be carry-over from other donors' samples. Both conserved end residues are trimmed from each CDR3. The D gene is left open where the match is weak.

CDR3 | D | V
ASSLGSGAGAF | . | TRBV27
ATTPRDRGSYEQF | TRBD1 | TRBV6-5
SAQIVGGAGELF | TRBD2 | TRBV20-1
ASSQDPSFGGHEQY | . | TRBV4-3
ASRQKGTPELAGGSVGNEQF | TRBD2 | TRBV11-2
ASSQSSAPYNEQF | . | TRBV3-1
ASSEPPSDTQY | . | TRBV18
ASSQFTSGSEQY | TRBD2 | TRBV25-1
ASSLEKLQETQY | . | TRBV7-2
ASSLAGRSPLH | . | TRBV5-1
SAWTSTDTQY | . | TRBV20-1
ASSHVTEEQY | . | TRBV3-1
SVPGDLAETQY | . | TRBV29-1
ASSISVNTEAF | . | TRBV6-6
ASTSGGYEQY | TRBD2 | TRBV3-1
SAVGRDGTYEQY | . | TRBV20-1
SARDPSGLEQF | TRBD2 | TRBV20-1
ASSLLESYEQY | . | TRBV28
ASSPAHEGSYGYT | . | TRBV18
ASSALDRVAEAF | TRBD1 | TRBV5-1
ASSLAWNQPQH | . | TRBV7-2
ASSYSPVGGVYEQY | TRBD2 | TRBV6-5
SVPTTSTYNEQF | . | TRBV29-1
ASSTGQANTGELF | TRBD1 | TRBV6-2/TRBV6-3
ATSTGTSGLPNTGELF | TRBD2 | TRBV15
ASSLGQSRNYGYT | TRBD1 | TRBV28
SGWVSGELF | . | TRBV29-1
ASSQVGGVRGEQY | . | TRBV3-1
ASSQGANPEAF | . | TRBV3-1
ASSLGPGQETQY | . | TRBV11-2
ASSKGGEQF | . | TRBV19
SVASSNTGELF | . | TRBV29-1
ASSLIRVLGEQY | . | TRBV28
ASSLYSGGDEWTDTQY | TRBD2 | TRBV7-2
ASSPAGVQRDTQY | . | TRBV7-2
ASSPTGGDTEAF | . | TRBV5-1
ASSSNTDGGYNSPLH | . | TRBV13
ASSLELGELF | . | TRBV7-2
SASGTNQETQY | TRBD2 | TRBV20-1
AWSATRRNTGELF | . | TRBV30
AWSDPPPGLNTEAF | . | TRBV30
AITGTSGTDTQY | TRBD2 | TRBV10-3
ASLGGDTQY | . | TRBV6-5
ASPAWAGLNTEAF | . | TRBV5-8
ASSVAAGTGTDTQY | . | TRBV9
ASSPSSELAKNIQY | . | TRBV18
AIPTDRGNTEAF | TRBD1 | TRBV2
ASGLSVGLTYEQY | . | TRBV12-3/TRBV12-4
SVGREATGELF | . | TRBV29-1
ASSSSGRNTGELF | TRBD2 | TRBV5-1